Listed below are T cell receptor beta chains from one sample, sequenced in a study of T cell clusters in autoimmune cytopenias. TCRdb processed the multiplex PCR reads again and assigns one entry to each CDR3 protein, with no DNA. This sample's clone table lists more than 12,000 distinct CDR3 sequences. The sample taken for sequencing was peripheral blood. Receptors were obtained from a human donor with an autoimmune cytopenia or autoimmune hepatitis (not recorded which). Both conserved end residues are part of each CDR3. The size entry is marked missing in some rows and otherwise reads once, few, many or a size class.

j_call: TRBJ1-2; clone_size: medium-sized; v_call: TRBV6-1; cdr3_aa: CASRLGQGSGYTF
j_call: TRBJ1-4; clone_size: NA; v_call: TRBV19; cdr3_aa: CATSRVANEKLFF
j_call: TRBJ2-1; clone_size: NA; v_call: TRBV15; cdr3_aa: CATRKGGAREQFF
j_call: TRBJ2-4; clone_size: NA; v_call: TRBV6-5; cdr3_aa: CASSGTSVAKNIQYF
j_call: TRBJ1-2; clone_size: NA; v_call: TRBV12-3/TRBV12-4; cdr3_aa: CASSLSTGGMNYGYTF
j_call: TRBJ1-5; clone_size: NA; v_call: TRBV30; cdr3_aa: CASRMRGWGQPQHF
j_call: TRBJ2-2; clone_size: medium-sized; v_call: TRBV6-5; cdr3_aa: CASSYSEWTITGELFF
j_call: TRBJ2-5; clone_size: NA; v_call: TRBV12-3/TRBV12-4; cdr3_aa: CASTPGRGKETQYF
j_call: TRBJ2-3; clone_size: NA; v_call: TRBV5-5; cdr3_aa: CASSVDGRGLGDTQYF
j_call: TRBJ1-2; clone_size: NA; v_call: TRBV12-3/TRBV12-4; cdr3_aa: CASSLDRGQGYTF
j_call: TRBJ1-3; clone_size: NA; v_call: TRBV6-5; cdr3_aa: CASSPSNPGTGGGNTIYF
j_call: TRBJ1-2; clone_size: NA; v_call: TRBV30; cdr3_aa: CAWSVQRTANYGYTF
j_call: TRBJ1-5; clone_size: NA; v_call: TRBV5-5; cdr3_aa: CASSLARNSNQPQHF
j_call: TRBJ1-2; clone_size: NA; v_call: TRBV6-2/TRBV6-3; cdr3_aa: CASSNTPLYGYTF
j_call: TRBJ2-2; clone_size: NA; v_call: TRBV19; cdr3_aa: CAWSTWTGATGELFF
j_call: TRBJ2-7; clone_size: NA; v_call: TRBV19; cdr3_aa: CASSSVGTSSYEQYF
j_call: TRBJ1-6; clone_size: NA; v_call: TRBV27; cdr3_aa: CASSLSGGQGGRLPLHF
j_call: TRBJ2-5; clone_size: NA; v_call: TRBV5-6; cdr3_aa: CASSPWAGRGETQYF
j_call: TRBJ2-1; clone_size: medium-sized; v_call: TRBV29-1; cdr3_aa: CSVGTSGSYEQFF
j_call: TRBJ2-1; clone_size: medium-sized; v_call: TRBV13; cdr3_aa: CASSLEGDPSYNEQFF
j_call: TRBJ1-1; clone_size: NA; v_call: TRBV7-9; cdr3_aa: CASSNLQGGHTEAFF
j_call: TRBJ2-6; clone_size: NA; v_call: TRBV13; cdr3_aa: CASSRSGANVLTF
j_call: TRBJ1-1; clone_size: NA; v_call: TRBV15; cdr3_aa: CATSSEAKDTEAFF
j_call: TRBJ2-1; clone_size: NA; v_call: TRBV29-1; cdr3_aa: CSSKLAGFYNEQFF
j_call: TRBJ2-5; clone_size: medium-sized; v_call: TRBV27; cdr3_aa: CASSLFGGRAGETQYF
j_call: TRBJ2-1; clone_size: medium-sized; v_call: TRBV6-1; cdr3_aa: CASEASGRAWYNEQFF
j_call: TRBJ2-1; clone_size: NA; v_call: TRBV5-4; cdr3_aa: CASSLAARETSGRVF
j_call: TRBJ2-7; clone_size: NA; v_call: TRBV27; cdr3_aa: CASSSRTVGEQYF
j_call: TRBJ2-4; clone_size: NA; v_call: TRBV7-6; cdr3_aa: CASSLAGRGLGNIQYF
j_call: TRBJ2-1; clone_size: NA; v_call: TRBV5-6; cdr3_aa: CASSYRGPAYNEQFF
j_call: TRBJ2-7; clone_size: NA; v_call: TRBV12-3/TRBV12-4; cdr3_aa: CASSPGGVWEQYF
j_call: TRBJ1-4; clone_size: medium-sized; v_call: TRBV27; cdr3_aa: CASSLSRATNEKLFF
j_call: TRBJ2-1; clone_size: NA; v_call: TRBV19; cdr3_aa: CASSILYSGTSGYNEQFF
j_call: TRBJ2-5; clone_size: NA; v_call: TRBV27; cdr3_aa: CASSPTGQGVGTQYF
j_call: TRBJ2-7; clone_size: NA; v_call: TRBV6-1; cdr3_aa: CASSLYRTPSYEQYF
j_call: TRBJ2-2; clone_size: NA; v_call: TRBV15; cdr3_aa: CATSIIPPGSAATGELFF
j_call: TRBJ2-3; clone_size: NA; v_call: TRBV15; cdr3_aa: CATSRGIERDTQYF
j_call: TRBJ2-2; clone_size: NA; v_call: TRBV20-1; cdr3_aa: CSAGGTRTGELFF
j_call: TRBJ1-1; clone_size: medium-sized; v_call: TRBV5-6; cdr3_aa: CASSLNTEAFF
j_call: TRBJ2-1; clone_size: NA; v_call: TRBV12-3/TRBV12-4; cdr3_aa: CASSSAGPSNNEQFF
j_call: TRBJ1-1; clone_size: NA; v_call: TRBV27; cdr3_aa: CASMQGDGNTEAFF
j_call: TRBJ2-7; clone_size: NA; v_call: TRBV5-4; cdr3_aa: CASSFGQGMGEQYF
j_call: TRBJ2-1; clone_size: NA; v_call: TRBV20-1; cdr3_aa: CSAREGAYNEQFF
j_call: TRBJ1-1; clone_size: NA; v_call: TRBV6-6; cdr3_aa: CASSRVGEAFF
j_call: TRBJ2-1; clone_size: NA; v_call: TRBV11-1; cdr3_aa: CASSSDTGLAGGLGYNEQFF
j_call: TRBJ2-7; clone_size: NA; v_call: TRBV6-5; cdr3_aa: CASRFRDRAYEQYF
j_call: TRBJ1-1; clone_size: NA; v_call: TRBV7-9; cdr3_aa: CATTMDRMNTEAFF
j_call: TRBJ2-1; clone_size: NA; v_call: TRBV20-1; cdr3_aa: CSAISGSAYNEQFF
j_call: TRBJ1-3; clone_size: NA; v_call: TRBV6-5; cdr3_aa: CASAAVRSSGNTIYF
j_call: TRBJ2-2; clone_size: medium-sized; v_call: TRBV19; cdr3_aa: CASSIGRGAGVTGELFF